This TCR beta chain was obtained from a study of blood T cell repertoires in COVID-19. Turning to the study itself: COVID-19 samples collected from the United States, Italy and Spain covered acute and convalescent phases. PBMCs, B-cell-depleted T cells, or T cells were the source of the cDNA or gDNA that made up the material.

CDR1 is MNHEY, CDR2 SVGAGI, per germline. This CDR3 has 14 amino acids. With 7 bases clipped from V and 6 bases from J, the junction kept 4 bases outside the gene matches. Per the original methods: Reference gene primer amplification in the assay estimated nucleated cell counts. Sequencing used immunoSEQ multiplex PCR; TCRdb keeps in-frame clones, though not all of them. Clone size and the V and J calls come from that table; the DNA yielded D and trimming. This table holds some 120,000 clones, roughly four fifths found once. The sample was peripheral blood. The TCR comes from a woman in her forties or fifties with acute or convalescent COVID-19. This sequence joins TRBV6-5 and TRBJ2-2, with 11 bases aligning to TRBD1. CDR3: CASKRTGGSGELFF. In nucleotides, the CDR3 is TGTGCCAGCAAGAGGACAGGGGGCTCCGGGGAGCTGTTTTTT.